The entry below describes one T cell receptor beta chain. The sample comes from a study of cytomegalovirus exposure and HLA in healthy donors. There are 12 residues in the CDR3. V lost 5 bases, J lost 6 bases, and 9 bases lay in between. Germline V gives CDR1 MNHNY, CDR2 SVGAGI (reference sequence). At sampling all donors were nominally healthy, likely with unrecorded immune exposures. Vbeta (60) and Jbeta (13) primers were used in the PCR. TCRdb's table, derived via immunoSEQ multiplex PCR, lists solely in-frame clones and lacks some. The data show roughly 200,000 clones, around 74% seen once. Sequenced material: PBMCs. The gene calls are TRBV6-6 and TRBJ2-3; D gene unclear. This TCR was sampled from a male donor in good health and CMV-seronegative. The CDR3 DNA follows: TGTGCCAGCAGTCCGACTTTGGATACGCAGTATTTT. It specifies CASSPTLDTQYF.